Following are 6 T cell receptor beta chains from one sample sequenced in a study of T cell responses to AZD1222 COVID-19 vaccine. Measured with immunoSEQ multiplex PCR; TCRdb has only the in-frame clones, and not every one. The sample includes approximately 120,000 clones, approximately 90% of them seen just once. Sequencing used peripheral blood, obtained on day 0 of MenACWY control vaccination. The source of these receptors is an adult in good health.

This sequence joins TRBV6-5 and TRBJ2-1, with D unclear. V was clipped by 4 bases and J by 0 bases, with 10 bases between them. This CDR3 contains 15 residues. Germline CDR1 reads MNHEY; CDR2 reads SVGAGI. CDR3 sequence: CASSFAFSSYNEQFF. The CDR3 nucleotides read TGTGCCAGCAGTTTTGCGTTTAGCTCCTACAATGAGCAGTTCTTC.

This clone was seen just once. The chain employs TRBV10-1 and TRBJ2-1; 7 nucleotides match TRBD2. The CDR3 is 15 residues long. The V and J ends lost 0 bases and 4 bases, in that order; junction bases with no gene match: 3. CDR1 is WNHNN and CDR2 is SYGVQD in the germline V gene (reference sequence). Here the CDR3 DNA reads TGCGCCAGCAGTGAGTCGGCTAGCGGATACAATGAGCAGTTCTTC. Its translation: CASSESASGYNEQFF.

The chain couples TRBV7-2 to TRBJ1-2; tentatively, D is TRBD1 (6 bases). This CDR3 contains 14 residues. Germline loops: CDR1 SGHTA, CDR2 FQGNSA. V gave up 3 bases and J gave up 0 bases, with 8 bases separating them. CDR3 region: CASSLDSANYGYTF. CDR3 DNA sequence: TGTGCCAGCAGCTTGGACAGCGCTAACTATGGCTACACCTTC.

The rearrangement joins TRBV9 to TRBJ1-2; D gene ambiguous. The ends were cut back, 0 bases at V and 4 bases at J, with 10 bases in the middle. The CDR3 has 14 amino acids. The germline gives CDR1 SGDLS, CDR2 YYNGEE. The CDR3 coding sequence is TGTGCCAGCAGCGTAGAAAACACACTCTATGGCTACACCTTC. It yields the protein CASSVENTLYGYTF.

The chain recombines TRBV7-8 with TRBJ1-1; 8 nucleotides line up with TRBD1. Germline V gives CDR1 SGHVS, CDR2 FQNEAQ. There are 15 residues in the CDR3. Germline trimming cut 3 bases from V and 4 bases from J; bases unmatched to any gene: 7. The CDR3 region has the DNA TGTGCCAGCAGCTTGGAGGTGACAGGGGCCACTGAAGCTTTCTTT. It yields the protein CASSLEVTGATEAFF. Full variable domain (remainder filled in from reference TRBV7-8 and TRBJ1-1): GAGVSQSPRYKVAKRGQDVALRCDPISGHVSLFWYQQALGQGPEFLTYFQNEAQLDKSGLPSDRFFAERPEGSVSTLKIQRTQQEDSAVYLCASSLEVTGATEAFFGQGTRLTVV.

This clone was found a few times. V gene TRBV6-2 or TRBV6-3 combines with J gene TRBJ2-1; D tentatively fits TRBD1 or TRBD2 (5 bases each). The CDR3 contains 14 residues. Trimming shortened V by 2 bases and J by 4 bases, and 9 bases separated the two germline ends. Looked up from germline, CDR1 is MNHEY and CDR2 is SVGEGT. The CDR3 reads CASSYRGGYNEQFF. In nucleotides, the CDR3 is TGTGCCAGCAGTTACCGGGGCGGATACAATGAGCAGTTCTTC.